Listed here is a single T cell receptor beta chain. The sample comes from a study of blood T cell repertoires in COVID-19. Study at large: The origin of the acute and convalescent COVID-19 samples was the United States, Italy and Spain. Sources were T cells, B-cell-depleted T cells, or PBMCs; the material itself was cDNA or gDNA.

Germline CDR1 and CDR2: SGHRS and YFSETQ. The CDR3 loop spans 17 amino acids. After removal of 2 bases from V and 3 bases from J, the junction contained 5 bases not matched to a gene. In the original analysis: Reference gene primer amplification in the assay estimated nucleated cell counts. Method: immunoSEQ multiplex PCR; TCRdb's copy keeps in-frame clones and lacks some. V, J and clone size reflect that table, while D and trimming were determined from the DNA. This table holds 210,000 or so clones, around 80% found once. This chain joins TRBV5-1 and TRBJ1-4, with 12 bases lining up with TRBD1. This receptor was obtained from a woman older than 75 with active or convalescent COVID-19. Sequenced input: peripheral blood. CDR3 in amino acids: CASSLGTGGAANEKLFF. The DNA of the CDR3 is TGCGCCAGCAGCTTAGGGACAGGGGGCGCGGCTAATGAAAAACTGTTTTTT.